This TCR beta chain appears in the sequencing data of a study of T cell responses to AZD1222 COVID-19 vaccine. Generated by immunoSEQ multiplex PCR, the TCRdb table keeps only in-frame clones and is missing some. This sample has 100,000 to 150,000 clones, with approximately 88% found just once. This clone came up once. The V gene's germline CDR1 is MDHEN and CDR2 SYDVKM. Trimming pared 3 bases from V and 2 bases from J, leaving 11 bases between. The CDR3 is made up of 15 amino acids. The chain employs TRBV28 and TRBJ1-5; D not certain. This sample comprised peripheral blood, obtained on day 0 of MenACWY control vaccination. The clonotype was recovered from an adult in good health. This chain's CDR3 is CASSLLLGGNQPQHF. DNA for the CDR3: TGTGCCAGCAGTTTGCTCCTCGGGGGCAATCAGCCCCAGCATTTT.